This T cell receptor beta chain emerged from a study of blood T cell repertoires in COVID-19. Study in general: Researchers got acute and convalescent COVID-19 samples from the United States, Italy and Spain. Sources were T cells, B-cell-depleted T cells, or PBMCs; the material itself was cDNA or gDNA.

Researchers sorted participants into cohorts using their self-reported clinical history. Per the original methods: From reference gene primer amplification, estimates of nucleated cell counts were derived. Method: immunoSEQ multiplex PCR; TCRdb's copy keeps in-frame clones and lacks some. That table supplies the V and J calls and clone size; D and trimming were determined from the DNA. Seen here are around 230,000 clones, approximately 86% observed once, and the top ten hold approximately 10%. Germline CDR1 MNHEY, CDR2 SMNVEV (reference sequence). The length of the CDR3 is 16 residues. V shed 0 bases, J shed 1 base, and the junction held 2 bases outside the gene matches.

This chain joins TRBV27 and TRBJ2-2; TRBD2 aligns across 7 bases. This TCR was recovered from a man younger than 30 with acute COVID-19. The material sequenced was PBMCs or T cells enriched from blood (not recorded which). CDR3 amino acids: CASSLSTGGNTGELFF. In nucleotides, the CDR3 is TGTGCCAGCAGTTTATCTACGGGAGGGAACACCGGGGAGCTGTTTTTT.